This T cell receptor (beta chain) was obtained from a study of neurological immune-mediated disorders. Study details: Multiple sclerosis patients numbering 34 comprised around 31 relapsing-remitting and 3 secondary progressive patients.

Time point defined: longitudinal time-point 2. Stored at -80 C, 2 million PBMCs were the source of the unsorted libraries. The cDNA came from 5'RACE, which used 10-nucleotide random UMIs. TCRdb passed the 5' RACE reads through MiXCR, listing each CDR3 protein once. The sample holds about 80,000 distinct CDR3 sequences; 5.5% to 6.5% are singletons and the top ten take over 7%. Trimming removed 8 bases from V and 7 bases from J; junction bases left unmatched: 10. The CDR3 contains 13 residues. The germline gives CDR1 DFQATT, CDR2 SNEGSKA (reference sequence). Study-wide findings and caveats: The absence of shared CDR3 amino acid sequences among expanded clones across subjects suggests private repertoires in all groups.

This clonotype was detected ten times or more. Antigen unknown. The sequence was obtained from a woman aged 60 to 75 with multiple sclerosis. J is TRBJ2-1 and V is TRBV20-1; 8 bases align to TRBD2. Material: PBMCs. CDR3 nucleotides: TGCAGTACTGCGGGGGGAAGATTGAATGAGCAGTTCTTC. Translating it yields CSTAGGRLNEQFF.